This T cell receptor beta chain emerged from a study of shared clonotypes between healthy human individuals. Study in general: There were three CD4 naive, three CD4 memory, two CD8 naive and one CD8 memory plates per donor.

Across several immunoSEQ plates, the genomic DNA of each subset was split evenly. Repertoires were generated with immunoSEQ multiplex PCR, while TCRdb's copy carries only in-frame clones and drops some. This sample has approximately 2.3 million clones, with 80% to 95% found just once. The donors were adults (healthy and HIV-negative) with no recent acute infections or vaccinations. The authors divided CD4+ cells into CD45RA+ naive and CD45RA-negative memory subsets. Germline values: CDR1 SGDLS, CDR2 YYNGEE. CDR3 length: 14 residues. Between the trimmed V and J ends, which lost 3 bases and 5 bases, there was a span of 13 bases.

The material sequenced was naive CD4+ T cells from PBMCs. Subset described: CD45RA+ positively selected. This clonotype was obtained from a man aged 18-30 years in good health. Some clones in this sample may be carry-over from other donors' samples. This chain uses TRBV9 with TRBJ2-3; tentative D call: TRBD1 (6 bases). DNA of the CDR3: TGTGCCAGCAGCGCCACAGGGAAAGTAGATACGCAGTATTTT. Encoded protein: CASSATGKVDTQYF.